A selection of T cell receptor beta chains follows, all from one sample in a study of T cell responses to AZD1222 COVID-19 vaccine. TCRdb keeps only in-frame clones here, not all; method: immunoSEQ multiplex PCR. This sample has around 180,000 clones; approximately 87% occur once, and the top ten carry about 3%. This sample comprised peripheral blood, obtained on day 0 of MenACWY control vaccination. The source of these receptors is an adult in good health. Both conserved end residues are part of each CDR3. A D gene is named only where the DNA matches it firmly. Not all rows give a size; the values are once, few, many and, for expanded clones, a class.

V gene: TRBV13
clone size: NA
J gene: TRBJ2-1
D gene: NA
CDR3 protein: CASSPRSGPDGVNEQFF
CDR3 DNA: TGTGCCAGCAGCCCCCGGAGCGGGCCCGATGGGGTGAATGAGCAGTTCTTC

V gene: TRBV9
clone size: once
J gene: TRBJ2-5
D gene: TRBD2
CDR3 protein: CASSGTSGGQETQYF
CDR3 DNA: TGTGCCAGCAGCGGGACCAGCGGGGGGCAAGAGACCCAGTACTTC

V gene: TRBV18
clone size: once
J gene: TRBJ1-2
D gene: NA
CDR3 protein: CASSPEVGYGYTF
CDR3 DNA: TGTGCCAGCTCCCCGGAGGTCGGCTATGGCTACACCTTC

V gene: TRBV7-2
clone size: NA
J gene: TRBJ1-4
D gene: TRBD1
CDR3 protein: CASSSRQGVLNEKLFF
CDR3 DNA: TGTGCCAGCAGCTCTAGACAGGGGGTATTAAATGAAAAACTGTTTTTT

V gene: TRBV5-5
clone size: NA
J gene: TRBJ1-2
D gene: TRBD1
CDR3 protein: CASSLVGQTGYTF
CDR3 DNA: TGTGCCAGCAGCTTGGTGGGACAGACTGGCTACACCTTC

V gene: TRBV5-1
clone size: once
J gene: TRBJ1-1
D gene: TRBD1
CDR3 protein: CASSPGTGGNTEAFF
CDR3 DNA: TGCGCCAGCAGTCCCGGGACAGGGGGGAACACTGAAGCTTTCTTT

V gene: TRBV18
clone size: NA
J gene: TRBJ1-2
D gene: NA
CDR3 protein: CASSPPEAAGGYTF
CDR3 DNA: TGTGCCAGCTCACCACCGGAGGCCGCGGGGGGCTACACCTTC

V gene: TRBV19
clone size: NA
J gene: TRBJ1-4
D gene: NA
CDR3 protein: CASSKNEGGEKLFF
CDR3 DNA: TGTGCCAGTAGTAAAAACGAGGGAGGAGAAAAACTGTTTTTT

V gene: TRBV12-1
clone size: NA
J gene: TRBJ2-7
D gene: NA
CDR3 protein: CASSSTGTGGYEQYF
CDR3 DNA: TGTGCCAGCAGCTCAACCGGGACAGGCGGGTACGAGCAGTACTTC

V gene: TRBV2
clone size: few
J gene: TRBJ1-4
D gene: TRBD1
CDR3 protein: CASSEADRLREKLFF
CDR3 DNA: TGTGCCAGCAGTGAAGCGGACAGGTTAAGGGAAAAACTGTTTTTT

V gene: TRBV5-1
clone size: NA
J gene: TRBJ2-1
D gene: NA
CDR3 protein: CASSLGQRPDFSYNEQFF
CDR3 DNA: TGCGCCAGCAGCTTGGGACAGAGACCCGACTTTTCCTACAATGAGCAGTTCTTC

V gene: TRBV5-4
clone size: NA
J gene: TRBJ2-1
D gene: TRBD2
CDR3 protein: CASRSSGTRTSNEQFF
CDR3 DNA: TGTGCCAGCAGAAGCTCCGGGACTAGAACCTCCAATGAGCAGTTCTTC

V gene: TRBV20-1
clone size: NA
J gene: TRBJ1-3
D gene: NA
CDR3 protein: CSASVPGGNTIYF
CDR3 DNA: TGCAGTGCTAGTGTCCCAGGGGGAAACACCATATATTTT

V gene: TRBV28
clone size: NA
J gene: TRBJ2-3
D gene: TRBD2
CDR3 protein: CASSFGGRESTDTQYF
CDR3 DNA: TGTGCCAGCAGTTTTGGTGGGAGGGAGAGCACAGATACGCAGTATTTT

V gene: TRBV25-1
clone size: NA
J gene: TRBJ2-7
D gene: TRBD1
CDR3 protein: CARPDRGRGEQYF
CDR3 DNA: TGTGCCAGGCCGGACAGGGGAAGGGGTGAGCAGTACTTC

V gene: TRBV27
clone size: NA
J gene: TRBJ1-2
D gene: NA
CDR3 protein: CASSGSPDSYGYTF
CDR3 DNA: TGTGCCAGCAGTGGAAGTCCGGACAGTTATGGCTACACCTTC

V gene: TRBV13
clone size: NA
J gene: TRBJ1-2
D gene: TRBD1
CDR3 protein: CASSVRTGGGYGYTF
CDR3 DNA: TGTGCCAGCAGCGTGAGGACAGGGGGAGGGTATGGCTACACCTTC

V gene: TRBV6-5
clone size: NA
J gene: TRBJ1-4
D gene: NA
CDR3 protein: CASSYDGRTTNEKLFF
CDR3 DNA: TGTGCCAGCAGTTACGACGGTCGGACAACTAATGAAAAACTGTTTTTT

V gene: TRBV15
clone size: NA
J gene: TRBJ1-4
D gene: NA
CDR3 protein: CATSRAWAFNEKLFF
CDR3 DNA: TGTGCCACCAGCAGAGCCTGGGCCTTCAATGAAAAACTGTTTTTT

V gene: TRBV5-8
clone size: NA
J gene: TRBJ2-7
D gene: NA
CDR3 protein: CASALGTSVPYEQYF
CDR3 DNA: TGTGCCAGCGCCCTTGGGACCTCCGTTCCCTACGAGCAGTACTTC

V gene: TRBV3-1/TRBV3-2
clone size: NA
J gene: TRBJ2-3
D gene: TRBD1
CDR3 protein: CASSQDWTGLTDTQYF
CDR3 DNA: TGTGCCAGCAGCCAAGATTGGACAGGGCTCACAGATACGCAGTATTTT

V gene: TRBV28
clone size: NA
J gene: TRBJ2-3
D gene: NA
CDR3 protein: CASSLEGASTDTQYF
CDR3 DNA: TGTGCCAGCAGTCTAGAGGGAGCAAGCACAGATACGCAGTATTTT

V gene: TRBV27
clone size: NA
J gene: TRBJ2-7
D gene: TRBD2
CDR3 protein: CASSLGTSGAYEQYF
CDR3 DNA: TGTGCCAGCAGTTTAGGGACTAGCGGTGCCTACGAGCAGTACTTC

V gene: TRBV5-6
clone size: NA
J gene: TRBJ1-3
D gene: NA
CDR3 protein: CASSLVGGASGNTIYF
CDR3 DNA: TGTGCCAGCAGCTTGGTTGGGGGTGCGTCTGGAAACACCATATATTTT

V gene: TRBV4-1
clone size: NA
J gene: TRBJ1-4
D gene: NA
CDR3 protein: CASSQVFPATNEKLFF
CDR3 DNA: TGCGCCAGCAGCCAAGTATTCCCCGCAACTAATGAAAAACTGTTTTTT

V gene: TRBV4-2
clone size: NA
J gene: TRBJ1-1
D gene: TRBD1
CDR3 protein: CASSQETGVGGDTEAFF
CDR3 DNA: TGTGCCAGCAGCCAAGAAACAGGGGTGGGGGGCGACACTGAAGCTTTCTTT

V gene: TRBV9
clone size: few
J gene: TRBJ2-5
D gene: TRBD2
CDR3 protein: CASGGLAEETQYF
CDR3 DNA: TGTGCCAGCGGAGGACTAGCGGAAGAGACCCAGTACTTC

V gene: TRBV6-5
clone size: NA
J gene: TRBJ1-2
D gene: TRBD1
CDR3 protein: CASREGGGQDYGYTF
CDR3 DNA: TGTGCCAGCAGGGAGGGGGGCGGACAGGACTATGGCTACACCTTC

V gene: TRBV19
clone size: NA
J gene: TRBJ2-2
D gene: TRBD2
CDR3 protein: CASNLGGDTGELFF
CDR3 DNA: TGTGCCAGTAACCTCGGGGGGGATACCGGGGAGCTGTTTTTT

V gene: TRBV2
clone size: once
J gene: TRBJ2-1
D gene: TRBD2
CDR3 protein: CASSDDLAGNEQFF
CDR3 DNA: TGTGCCAGCAGTGACGACCTAGCGGGCAATGAGCAGTTCTTC

V gene: TRBV4-1
clone size: NA
J gene: TRBJ2-1
D gene: NA
CDR3 protein: CASSQGRDEQFF
CDR3 DNA: TGCGCCAGCAGCCAAGGAAGGGATGAGCAGTTCTTC

V gene: TRBV10-3
clone size: NA
J gene: TRBJ2-7
D gene: NA
CDR3 protein: CAISETYEQYF
CDR3 DNA: TGTGCCATCAGTGAGACCTACGAGCAGTACTTC

V gene: TRBV6-2/TRBV6-3
clone size: NA
J gene: TRBJ1-2
D gene: TRBD1
CDR3 protein: CASRPRTGASGGYTF
CDR3 DNA: TGTGCCAGCAGACCTCGGACAGGGGCGTCGGGAGGCTACACCTTC

V gene: TRBV7-8
clone size: NA
J gene: TRBJ2-7
D gene: TRBD1
CDR3 protein: CASSSLTGGYYEQYF
CDR3 DNA: TGTGCCAGCAGCTCGTTAACAGGGGGATACTACGAGCAGTACTTC

V gene: TRBV7-2
clone size: NA
J gene: TRBJ1-4
D gene: NA
CDR3 protein: CASSPGTLDEKLFF
CDR3 DNA: TGTGCCAGCAGCCCCGGGACCCTGGATGAAAAACTGTTTTTT

V gene: TRBV5-6
clone size: NA
J gene: TRBJ2-2
D gene: NA
CDR3 protein: CASSLGLTDTGELFF
CDR3 DNA: TGTGCCAGCAGCTTGGGACTCACTGACACCGGGGAGCTGTTTTTT

V gene: TRBV19
clone size: NA
J gene: TRBJ2-2
D gene: NA
CDR3 protein: CASSITGFAGELFF
CDR3 DNA: TGTGCCAGTAGTATCACCGGTTTCGCCGGGGAGCTGTTTTTT

V gene: TRBV10-3
clone size: once
J gene: TRBJ1-1
D gene: TRBD1
CDR3 protein: CATQMGQANTEAFF
CDR3 DNA: TGTGCCACGCAAATGGGACAGGCGAACACTGAAGCTTTCTTT

V gene: TRBV30
clone size: NA
J gene: TRBJ1-1
D gene: NA
CDR3 protein: CAWSVHRGAAFF
CDR3 DNA: TGTGCCTGGAGTGTACATCGGGGGGCAGCTTTCTTT

V gene: TRBV10-1
clone size: NA
J gene: TRBJ1-1
D gene: TRBD1
CDR3 protein: CASHVPTGERVMNTEAFF
CDR3 DNA: TGCGCCAGCCATGTGCCGACAGGGGAACGAGTCATGAACACTGAAGCTTTCTTT

V gene: TRBV5-1
clone size: NA
J gene: TRBJ1-6
D gene: TRBD1
CDR3 protein: CASSLGPGGNSPLHF
CDR3 DNA: TGCGCCAGCAGCTTGGGGCCAGGGGGAAATTCACCCCTCCACTTT

V gene: TRBV20-1
clone size: NA
J gene: TRBJ2-5
D gene: NA
CDR3 protein: CSAGRGETQYF
CDR3 DNA: TGCAGTGCCGGACGGGGAGAGACCCAGTACTTC

V gene: TRBV5-4
clone size: NA
J gene: TRBJ1-2
D gene: TRBD1
CDR3 protein: CASSIQGGDYGYTF
CDR3 DNA: TGTGCCAGCAGCATACAGGGGGGCGACTATGGCTACACCTTC

V gene: TRBV7-2
clone size: NA
J gene: TRBJ2-3
D gene: NA
CDR3 protein: CASSREVADTQYF
CDR3 DNA: TGTGCCAGCAGCCGCGAAGTTGCAGATACGCAGTATTTT

V gene: TRBV9
clone size: NA
J gene: TRBJ2-7
D gene: NA
CDR3 protein: CASSVDGSIYEQYF
CDR3 DNA: TGTGCCAGCAGCGTAGACGGTAGTATCTACGAGCAGTACTTC

V gene: TRBV4-3
clone size: once
J gene: TRBJ2-2
D gene: TRBD2
CDR3 protein: CASSQDERGGSGELFF
CDR3 DNA: TGCGCCAGCAGCCAAGACGAGCGGGGGGGTTCCGGGGAGCTGTTTTTT

V gene: TRBV7-6
clone size: NA
J gene: TRBJ1-1
D gene: TRBD1
CDR3 protein: CASSLARRDRPNTEAFF
CDR3 DNA: TGTGCCAGCAGCTTAGCCCGTCGGGACAGGCCGAACACTGAAGCTTTCTTT

V gene: TRBV6-6
clone size: NA
J gene: TRBJ2-2
D gene: NA
CDR3 protein: CASEESSWTNTGELFF
CDR3 DNA: TGTGCCAGCGAAGAGAGTTCCTGGACTAACACCGGGGAGCTGTTTTTT

V gene: TRBV4-1
clone size: NA
J gene: TRBJ2-7
D gene: TRBD1
CDR3 protein: CASSQAGTGASYEQYF
CDR3 DNA: TGCGCCAGCAGCCAAGCCGGGACAGGGGCCTCCTACGAGCAGTACTTC

V gene: TRBV7-2
clone size: NA
J gene: TRBJ2-1
D gene: TRBD2
CDR3 protein: CASSSQLAGGREQFF
CDR3 DNA: TGTGCCAGCAGCTCCCAGCTAGCGGGGGGGCGCGAGCAGTTCTTC

V gene: TRBV28
clone size: NA
J gene: TRBJ2-7
D gene: NA
CDR3 protein: CASSLGGSYEQYF
CDR3 DNA: TGTGCCAGCAGTTTAGGCGGCTCCTACGAGCAGTACTTC

V gene: TRBV7-9
clone size: NA
J gene: TRBJ2-7
D gene: NA
CDR3 protein: CASSLGAGQDLYEQYF
CDR3 DNA: TGTGCCAGCAGCTTGGGCGCGGGGCAGGATCTCTACGAGCAGTACTTC

V gene: TRBV4-3
clone size: NA
J gene: TRBJ1-2
D gene: NA
CDR3 protein: CASSQTADYGYTF
CDR3 DNA: TGCGCCAGCAGCCAGACAGCCGACTATGGCTACACCTTC

V gene: TRBV4-1
clone size: NA
J gene: TRBJ1-4
D gene: NA
CDR3 protein: CASSQRVGEKLFF
CDR3 DNA: TGCGCCAGCAGCCAGAGGGTCGGTGAAAAACTGTTTTTT

V gene: TRBV7-9
clone size: few
J gene: TRBJ2-1
D gene: NA
CDR3 protein: CASSFAAGEQFF
CDR3 DNA: TGTGCCAGCAGCTTTGCGGCCGGTGAGCAGTTCTTC

V gene: TRBV3-1/TRBV3-2
clone size: NA
J gene: TRBJ2-1
D gene: TRBD2
CDR3 protein: CASSRLTSGRVSEQFF
CDR3 DNA: TGTGCCAGCAGCCGCCTGACTAGCGGGAGAGTGAGTGAGCAGTTCTTC

V gene: TRBV29-1
clone size: NA
J gene: TRBJ2-3
D gene: NA
CDR3 protein: CSVEVPYTDTQYF
CDR3 DNA: TGCAGCGTTGAAGTTCCGTACACAGATACGCAGTATTTT

V gene: TRBV3-1/TRBV3-2
clone size: NA
J gene: TRBJ2-4
D gene: NA
CDR3 protein: CASSQMGTRGVGNIQYF
CDR3 DNA: TGTGCCAGCAGCCAAATGGGAACTAGGGGTGTCGGAAACATTCAGTACTTC

V gene: TRBV7-3
clone size: NA
J gene: TRBJ1-1
D gene: TRBD1
CDR3 protein: CASSLTGGTEAFF
CDR3 DNA: TGTGCCAGCAGCCTAACAGGGGGGACTGAAGCTTTCTTT

V gene: TRBV4-2
clone size: NA
J gene: TRBJ1-1
D gene: TRBD1
CDR3 protein: CASSQSPGTGGAEAFF
CDR3 DNA: TGTGCCAGCAGCCAGTCCCCCGGGACAGGGGGCGCCGAAGCTTTCTTT